The rows below give T cell receptor beta chains drawn from one sample of a study of blood T cell repertoires in COVID-19. Generated by immunoSEQ multiplex PCR, the TCRdb table keeps only in-frame clones and is missing some. The sample has over 300,000 clones, approximately 91% seen once. The sequencing sample was made of PBMCs or T cells enriched from blood (not recorded which). The source is a woman between 40 and 55 years old who had recovered from COVID-19. The CDR3 runs from the conserved cysteine through the conserved F or W. A D gene is named only where the DNA matches it firmly. Size values are once, few and many counts, or a class for expanded clones, and some rows have none.

cdr3_nt: TGTGCCAGCAGCACAACCCAGGGGGCGCGCTATGGCTACACCTTC
cdr3_aa: CASSTTQGARYGYTF
v_call: TRBV7-6
clone_size: -
d_call: TRBD1
j_call: TRBJ1-2

cdr3_nt: TGTGCCAGCAGCTCTGTTGTTGGGACTTTTGAAAAACTGTTTTTT
cdr3_aa: CASSSVVGTFEKLFF
v_call: TRBV7-9
clone_size: once
d_call: -
j_call: TRBJ1-4

cdr3_nt: TGTGCCAGCAGTTTATCGCTAGGGGGAGCTAACTATGGCTACACCTTC
cdr3_aa: CASSLSLGGANYGYTF
v_call: TRBV27
clone_size: -
d_call: -
j_call: TRBJ1-2

cdr3_nt: TGTGCCAGCAGTCCCGCCCGAACAGTTTCCTCTGGAAACACCATATATTTT
cdr3_aa: CASSPARTVSSGNTIYF
v_call: TRBV28
clone_size: -
d_call: -
j_call: TRBJ1-3

cdr3_nt: TGTGCCAGCAGGTCCTTGGGAGTCGAGCAGTACTTC
cdr3_aa: CASRSLGVEQYF
v_call: TRBV12-3/TRBV12-4
clone_size: -
d_call: -
j_call: TRBJ2-7

cdr3_nt: TGCAGTGCTAGTGCCCTCGGGGGAATGAACTACAATGAGCAGTTCTTC
cdr3_aa: CSASALGGMNYNEQFF
v_call: TRBV20-1
clone_size: -
d_call: -
j_call: TRBJ2-1

cdr3_nt: TGTGCCAGCAGGGTACGGGAGGGCTCCTATAATTCACCCCTCCACTTT
cdr3_aa: CASRVREGSYNSPLHF
v_call: TRBV28
clone_size: -
d_call: -
j_call: TRBJ1-6

cdr3_nt: TGTGCCAGCACCCTCGAAGAGAGGTATAATTCACCCCTCCACTTT
cdr3_aa: CASTLEERYNSPLHF
v_call: TRBV6-5
clone_size: -
d_call: -
j_call: TRBJ1-6

cdr3_nt: TGTGCCAGCAGTCTTAGCGGGGGAGCCACAGATACGCAGTATTTT
cdr3_aa: CASSLSGGATDTQYF
v_call: TRBV28
clone_size: -
d_call: TRBD2
j_call: TRBJ2-3

cdr3_nt: TGTGCCAGCAGCCCGAGGGCGGCTGGTAATGAAAAACTGTTTTTT
cdr3_aa: CASSPRAAGNEKLFF
v_call: TRBV9
clone_size: -
d_call: -
j_call: TRBJ1-4

cdr3_nt: TGTGCCAGCAGCTTGGGCGCCGGCTCTGAAGCTTTCTTT
cdr3_aa: CASSLGAGSEAFF
v_call: TRBV7-3
clone_size: -
d_call: -
j_call: TRBJ1-1

cdr3_nt: TGTGCCAGCTCGCCCGCCGGGACAGGGAATCGGCCCCAGCATTTT
cdr3_aa: CASSPAGTGNRPQHF
v_call: TRBV28
clone_size: -
d_call: TRBD1
j_call: TRBJ1-5

cdr3_nt: TGTGCCAGCAGCTTGACTAGCGGGGAGTACAATGAGCAGTTCTTC
cdr3_aa: CASSLTSGEYNEQFF
v_call: TRBV5-6
clone_size: -
d_call: TRBD2
j_call: TRBJ2-1

cdr3_nt: TGCAGCGTTGAGCAGGCGATGAACACTGAAGCTTTCTTT
cdr3_aa: CSVEQAMNTEAFF
v_call: TRBV29-1
clone_size: -
d_call: -
j_call: TRBJ1-1

cdr3_nt: TGTGCCAGCAGCTCCTCGACAGGAGAAGAGACCCAGTACTTC
cdr3_aa: CASSSSTGEETQYF
v_call: TRBV7-2
clone_size: -
d_call: -
j_call: TRBJ2-5

cdr3_nt: TGTGCCAGCAGCTCCAGACAGTTCCAAAAGCAGTTCTTC
cdr3_aa: CASSSRQFQKQFF
v_call: TRBV11-2
clone_size: -
d_call: -
j_call: TRBJ2-1

cdr3_nt: TGTGCCACCAGTGATAGTAGCGGGAGGAAGTACAATGAGCAGTTCTTC
cdr3_aa: CATSDSSGRKYNEQFF
v_call: TRBV24-1
clone_size: -
d_call: TRBD2
j_call: TRBJ2-1

cdr3_nt: TGTGCCAGCAGCCCCCAGCGGGAGACAGATACGCAGTATTTT
cdr3_aa: CASSPQRETDTQYF
v_call: TRBV4-2
clone_size: -
d_call: TRBD2
j_call: TRBJ2-3

cdr3_nt: TGTGCCAGCAGCTTCGGCGAGCAGTACTTC
cdr3_aa: CASSFGEQYF
v_call: TRBV11-2
clone_size: few
d_call: -
j_call: TRBJ2-7

cdr3_nt: TGTGCCAGTAGTCCGGGACTAGCTCCTACCGGGGAGCTGTTTTTT
cdr3_aa: CASSPGLAPTGELFF
v_call: TRBV19
clone_size: -
d_call: TRBD2
j_call: TRBJ2-2

cdr3_nt: TGTGCCAGTAGTAGGTCGAGCTCCTACAATGAGCAGTTCTTC
cdr3_aa: CASSRSSSYNEQFF
v_call: TRBV19
clone_size: -
d_call: -
j_call: TRBJ2-1

cdr3_nt: TGTGCCAGCAGCTATGACAATGACGCTGAAGCTTTCTTT
cdr3_aa: CASSYDNDAEAFF
v_call: TRBV27
clone_size: -
d_call: -
j_call: TRBJ1-1

cdr3_nt: TGTGCCAGCAGTTTGAAATGGGCAGAAGCTTTCTTT
cdr3_aa: CASSLKWAEAFF
v_call: TRBV28
clone_size: once
d_call: -
j_call: TRBJ1-1

cdr3_nt: TGTGCCAGCAGCTTACTAGCGGGCACCGGGGAGCTGTTTTTT
cdr3_aa: CASSLLAGTGELFF
v_call: TRBV7-2
clone_size: once
d_call: TRBD2
j_call: TRBJ2-2

cdr3_nt: TGTGCCAGCAGCCTGGACAGGGGCAATGAGCAGTTCTTC
cdr3_aa: CASSLDRGNEQFF
v_call: TRBV11-2
clone_size: -
d_call: TRBD1
j_call: TRBJ2-1

cdr3_nt: TGTGCCAGCAGTGTCGGAGCGGGGGGAACCACAGATACGCAGTATTTT
cdr3_aa: CASSVGAGGTTDTQYF
v_call: TRBV25-1
clone_size: -
d_call: TRBD2
j_call: TRBJ2-3

cdr3_nt: TGTGCCAGCGCCCTCGGGGTTAGTACTGAAGCTTTCTTT
cdr3_aa: CASALGVSTEAFF
v_call: TRBV7-3
clone_size: -
d_call: -
j_call: TRBJ1-1

cdr3_nt: TGTGCCTGGGCCGACAGTTTTTACTACGAGCAGTACTTC
cdr3_aa: CAWADSFYYEQYF
v_call: TRBV30
clone_size: -
d_call: -
j_call: TRBJ2-7

cdr3_nt: TGTGCCAGCAGCCGCCGGGACAGTCCCTACGAGCAGTACTTC
cdr3_aa: CASSRRDSPYEQYF
v_call: TRBV27
clone_size: -
d_call: TRBD1
j_call: TRBJ2-7

cdr3_nt: TGTGCCAGCAGTTACTTTACAGTCTACACTGAAGCTTTCTTT
cdr3_aa: CASSYFTVYTEAFF
v_call: TRBV6-2/TRBV6-3
clone_size: -
d_call: -
j_call: TRBJ1-1

cdr3_nt: TGTGCCAGCAGCCTATCACAGGGGGTGCGGGGTCAGCCCCAGCATTTT
cdr3_aa: CASSLSQGVRGQPQHF
v_call: TRBV7-9
clone_size: once
d_call: TRBD1
j_call: TRBJ1-5

cdr3_nt: TGCAGCGTCATGACGGTACAGGGGTTGGCTGAAGCTTTCTTT
cdr3_aa: CSVMTVQGLAEAFF
v_call: TRBV29-1
clone_size: -
d_call: TRBD1
j_call: TRBJ1-1

cdr3_nt: TGTGCCAGCAGTTACGGACAGGTCAATTCCGGGGAGCTGTTTTTT
cdr3_aa: CASSYGQVNSGELFF
v_call: TRBV6-2/TRBV6-3
clone_size: once
d_call: TRBD1
j_call: TRBJ2-2

cdr3_nt: TGTGCCTGGAGGGACAGGGGGCCGGCGAACACCGGGGAGCTGTTTTTT
cdr3_aa: CAWRDRGPANTGELFF
v_call: TRBV30
clone_size: -
d_call: TRBD1
j_call: TRBJ2-2

cdr3_nt: TGTGCCAGCAGCGTCCGGACTAGCGCCCACGTGGGCACAGATACGCAGTATTTT
cdr3_aa: CASSVRTSAHVGTDTQYF
v_call: TRBV9
clone_size: -
d_call: TRBD2
j_call: TRBJ2-3

cdr3_nt: TGTGCCAGCAGCTTACGGGTTGTCCAGCACTACAATGAGCAGTTCTTC
cdr3_aa: CASSLRVVQHYNEQFF
v_call: TRBV7-2
clone_size: few
d_call: -
j_call: TRBJ2-1

cdr3_nt: TGTGCCACTGTGGGGCCCCGAGAGAGTTCACCCCTCCACTTT
cdr3_aa: CATVGPRESSPLHF
v_call: TRBV2
clone_size: -
d_call: -
j_call: TRBJ1-6

cdr3_nt: TGTGCCAGCAGCCGCGAGGGAACGAACACCGGGGAGCTGTTTTTT
cdr3_aa: CASSREGTNTGELFF
v_call: TRBV6-5
clone_size: -
d_call: -
j_call: TRBJ2-2

cdr3_nt: TGTGCCACCAGCAGAGACCGGGGGGGAGGGTCACCCCTCCACTTT
cdr3_aa: CATSRDRGGGSPLHF
v_call: TRBV15
clone_size: -
d_call: -
j_call: TRBJ1-6

cdr3_nt: TGTGCCAGCAGCCAAGCAGGACTCCACGCGAACACCGGGGAGCTGTTTTTT
cdr3_aa: CASSQAGLHANTGELFF
v_call: TRBV3-1/TRBV3-2
clone_size: -
d_call: -
j_call: TRBJ2-2

cdr3_nt: TGTGCCAGCAGCCCGACAGGGTACGAGCAGTACTTC
cdr3_aa: CASSPTGYEQYF
v_call: TRBV11-2
clone_size: -
d_call: TRBD1
j_call: TRBJ2-7

cdr3_nt: TGCGCCAGCAGCCAACGAACAGGGCTCCGCAATCAGCCCCAGCATTTT
cdr3_aa: CASSQRTGLRNQPQHF
v_call: TRBV4-1
clone_size: once
d_call: -
j_call: TRBJ1-5

cdr3_nt: TGTGCCAGCAGCTCCGGGGGGGCCGCCTACGAGCAGTACTTC
cdr3_aa: CASSSGGAAYEQYF
v_call: TRBV5-4
clone_size: -
d_call: TRBD2
j_call: TRBJ2-7

cdr3_nt: TGTGCCAGCAGCTTAGAATGGGCGGGGTTTCGCACAGATACGCAGTATTTT
cdr3_aa: CASSLEWAGFRTDTQYF
v_call: TRBV11-3
clone_size: -
d_call: -
j_call: TRBJ2-3

cdr3_nt: TGTGCCAGCAGTTTCTTGGACAGGGAACATCAGCCCCAGCATTTT
cdr3_aa: CASSFLDREHQPQHF
v_call: TRBV28
clone_size: -
d_call: TRBD1
j_call: TRBJ1-5

cdr3_nt: TGTGCCTGGAGCCGCGGGGGCCCGAGCTCCTACGAGCAGTACTTC
cdr3_aa: CAWSRGGPSSYEQYF
v_call: TRBV30
clone_size: -
d_call: -
j_call: TRBJ2-7

cdr3_nt: TGTGCCAGCAGCTTAGTGCTAGCGGAGGGAAATGAGCAGTTCTTC
cdr3_aa: CASSLVLAEGNEQFF
v_call: TRBV7-3
clone_size: -
d_call: TRBD2
j_call: TRBJ2-1

cdr3_nt: TGTGCCTGGGGGGGCTATAGTCAATCACATTTCTTC
cdr3_aa: CAWGGYSQSHFF
v_call: TRBV30
clone_size: -
d_call: -
j_call: TRBJ2-1

cdr3_nt: TGTGCCAGCAGCCTAGTCAGGGGGGACACTGAAGCTTTCTTT
cdr3_aa: CASSLVRGDTEAFF
v_call: TRBV28
clone_size: -
d_call: TRBD1
j_call: TRBJ1-1

cdr3_nt: TGCGCCAGCAGCCAAGGACGGCGGGGACCCACCGATACGCAGTATTTT
cdr3_aa: CASSQGRRGPTDTQYF
v_call: TRBV4-1
clone_size: -
d_call: -
j_call: TRBJ2-3

cdr3_nt: TGTGCCAGCAGTTTTATATCCGCGGGGATAAGTTCAGATACGCAGTATTTT
cdr3_aa: CASSFISAGISSDTQYF
v_call: TRBV28
clone_size: -
d_call: -
j_call: TRBJ2-3

cdr3_nt: TGTGCCAGCAGCCTCCCAGGGGCGAGGAGGAATCAGCCCCAGCATTTT
cdr3_aa: CASSLPGARRNQPQHF
v_call: TRBV6-4
clone_size: -
d_call: -
j_call: TRBJ1-5

cdr3_nt: TGTGCCAGCAGCCAAGCAAAGTCCCTTCTAGCGGCCCTTAGGAACAATGAGCAGTTCTTC
cdr3_aa: CASSQAKSLLAALRNNEQFF
v_call: TRBV14
clone_size: -
d_call: TRBD2
j_call: TRBJ2-1

cdr3_nt: TGTGCCAGCAGCCCCGGACTATTAGAGTACGAGCAGTACTTC
cdr3_aa: CASSPGLLEYEQYF
v_call: TRBV4-2
clone_size: -
d_call: -
j_call: TRBJ2-7

cdr3_nt: TGTGCCAGCAGTGATTGGACAGAAACTTTCTTT
cdr3_aa: CASSDWTETFF
v_call: TRBV28
clone_size: -
d_call: -
j_call: TRBJ1-1

cdr3_nt: TGTGCCAACGGACAGGGTGGTGGCTACACCTTC
cdr3_aa: CANGQGGGYTF
v_call: TRBV10-3
clone_size: once
d_call: TRBD1
j_call: TRBJ1-2

cdr3_nt: TGCGCCAGCAGCCAAGATCCTTTAACAGTCGACAATGAGCAGTTCTTC
cdr3_aa: CASSQDPLTVDNEQFF
v_call: TRBV4-3
clone_size: -
d_call: -
j_call: TRBJ2-1

cdr3_nt: TGTGCCAGCAGTCAGGAGATCGACAGGGCCGGCGGTGAGCAGTTCTTC
cdr3_aa: CASSQEIDRAGGEQFF
v_call: TRBV5-4
clone_size: once
d_call: TRBD1
j_call: TRBJ2-1

cdr3_nt: TGTGCCAGCAGTCCCCAGTCGGGTAATGAGCAGTTCTTC
cdr3_aa: CASSPQSGNEQFF
v_call: TRBV12-3/TRBV12-4
clone_size: -
d_call: -
j_call: TRBJ2-1